The 22 T cell receptor beta chains listed next were all sequenced from one sample in a study of blood T cell repertoires in COVID-19. The repertoire was sequenced with immunoSEQ multiplex PCR; TCRdb's copy has only in-frame clones and lacks some. The repertoire holds about 250,000 clones, with 75% to 85% as singletons. The sample consisted of peripheral blood. These receptors all come from a woman in her seventies with acute or convalescent COVID-19.

The chain joins TRBV29-1 to TRBJ2-5; 8 bases are shared with TRBD2. The germline CDR1 and CDR2 sequences are SQVTM and ANQGSEA. Trimming removed 7 bases from V and 4 bases from J; junction bases left unmatched: 14. This CDR3 has 15 amino acids. The chain's CDR3 is CSGLGLSGVTETQYF. In nucleotides, the CDR3 is TGCAGCGGCCTAGGCCTTAGCGGGGTCACAGAGACCCAGTACTTC.

V usage is TRBV2 and J usage is TRBJ1-1; D not certain. Trimming cost V 7 bases and J 1 base, with 16 bases left between them. The CDR3 loop spans 15 amino acids. Germline V lookup: CDR1 SNHLY, CDR2 FYNNEI. The CDR3 sequence is CASTGTGTRNTEAFF. The CDR3 DNA is TGTGCCAGCACCGGAACGGGAACGAGGAACACTGAAGCTTTCTTT.

The gene calls are TRBV30 and TRBJ1-2, with D maybe TRBD1 (6 bases). CDR3 length equals 14 residues. With 1 base removed from V and 4 bases from J, the gap between germline ends came to 13 bases. Germline V lookup: CDR1 GTSNPN, CDR2 SVGIG (reference sequence). The CDR3 DNA reads as TGTGCCTGGAGTGGGGCGGGGGCGAGCTATGGCTACACCTTC. As protein: CAWSGAGASYGYTF.

This clone was seen just once. The J gene is TRBJ2-7, the V gene TRBV5-6; the match to TRBD1 covers 7 bases. The germline gives CDR1 SGHDT, CDR2 YYEEEE. This CDR3 contains 15 residues. J gave up 5 bases and V 0 bases, and 8 bases lay outside the gene matches. CDR3 in amino acids: CASSLGEGAYNEQYF. As DNA, the CDR3 is TGTGCCAGCAGCTTGGGCGAGGGGGCATATAACGAGCAGTACTTC.

The chain recombines TRBV18 with TRBJ2-7, with 7 nucleotides matching TRBD2. Germline CDR1 is KGHSH and CDR2 is LQKENI. The CDR3 has 16 amino acids. V gave up 5 bases and J gave up 0 bases; unmatched junction bases: 10. The CDR3 DNA sequence: TGTGCCAGCTCAGAACCCGGGGGGTCGAGCTCCTACGAGCAGTACTTC. This translates into CASSEPGGSSSYEQYF.

V and J are TRBV15 and TRBJ1-2; the match to TRBD1 covers 8 bases. The CDR3 sequence is 16 residues long. The germline gives CDR1 LNHNV, CDR2 YYDKDF (reference sequence). Germline trimming cut 6 bases from V and 7 bases from J; bases unmatched to any gene: 16. In nucleotides, the CDR3 is TGTGCCACCAGTCCCGGGGGACAGGCCGTAGTTGGTGGCTACACCTTC. As protein: CATSPGGQAVVGGYTF.

The chain links TRBV6-2 or TRBV6-3 to TRBJ1-2; tentative D call: TRBD1 (5 bases). The CDR3 has 14 residues. Germline V gives CDR1 MNHEY, CDR2 SVGEGT. Trimming took off 5 bases at V and 6 bases at J, with 16 bases between the two ends. The CDR3 DNA follows: TGTGCCAGCAGTAACCAAAGGGGTTTTGATGGCTACACCTTC. Translation: CASSNQRGFDGYTF.

This sequence joins TRBV15 and TRBJ1-1; 7 nucleotides match TRBD1. Losses at the gene ends were 4 bases for V and 0 bases for J; bases not matched to a gene: 11. The CDR3 extends over 17 amino acids. The germline CDR1 and CDR2 sequences are LNHNV and YYDKDF (reference sequence). For the CDR3, the DNA is TGTGCCACCAGCAACTATCAGTTGGACAGGATGAACACTGAAGCTTTCTTT. Protein: CATSNYQLDRMNTEAFF.

The chain couples TRBV21-1 to TRBJ1-2; the D call in the table, TRBD1, was not verified against the DNA. TRBV21-1 is assigned pseudogene status. The CDR3 spans 22 residues. This CDR3 is CASSKEGRGAGTKFFVYYGYTF. As DNA, the CDR3 is TGTGCCAGCAGCAAAGAGGGAAGGGGAGCCGGGACAAAGTTTTTCGTGTACTATGGCTACACCTTC.

This chain uses TRBV6-2 or TRBV6-3 with TRBJ2-1; 8 bases align to TRBD1. This CDR3 is 15 amino acids long. Germline V lookup: CDR1 MNHEY, CDR2 SVGEGT. V dropped 5 bases and J dropped 4; count of bases not matched to a gene: 7. The CDR3 DNA is TGTGCCAGCAGTCCAGGGGGCTTGGTATACAATGAGCAGTTCTTC. Protein: CASSPGGLVYNEQFF.

The CDR3 DNA reads as TGCGCCAGCAGCTTGGATTGGGGGAGGGCCCTCCACTTT. Protein: CASSLDWGRALHF. The chain carries TRBV5-1 and TRBJ1-6; D is possibly TRBD1 (5 bases). The V gene's germline CDR1 is SGHRS and CDR2 YFSETQ. With 0 bases removed from V and 14 bases from J, the gap between germline ends came to 12 bases. This CDR3 has 13 residues. Drawing the rest from reference TRBV5-1 and TRBJ1-6, the complete variable domain is KAGVTQTPRYLIKTRGQQVTLSCSPISGHRSVSWYQQTPGQGLQFLFEYFSETQRNKGNFPGRFSGRQFSNSRSEMNVSTLELGDSALYLCASSLDWGRALHFGNGTRLTVT.

The V and J genes are TRBV12-3 or TRBV12-4 and TRBJ1-1, with a weak D call TRBD1 (6 bases). Trimming stripped 6 bases from V and 6 bases from J, with 14 bases between. CDR3 length equals 13 residues. CDR3 sequence reads: CASSRGGFAEAFF. In DNA, the CDR3 is TGTGCCAGCAGCCGTGGGGGCTTCGCTGAAGCTTTCTTT.

The V and J genes are TRBV11-2 and TRBJ2-3, with unresolved D. The ends were cut back, 10 bases at V and 4 bases at J, with 9 bases in the middle. Germline-derived CDR1 and CDR2 are SGHAT and FQNNGV. The CDR3 has 11 residues. CDR3: CATASADTQYF. The CDR3 DNA sequence: TGTGCCACCGCGTCGGCAGATACGCAGTATTTT.

J is TRBJ2-5 and V is TRBV9; tentative D call: TRBD2 (6 bases). V gave up 0 bases and J gave up 9 bases, with 18 bases separating them. The CDR3 totals 15 residues. Germline CDR1 SGDLS, CDR2 YYNGEE. In nucleotides, the CDR3 is TGTGCCAGCAGCGTAGGGCACAGTCTTCCGGGGGCCCAGTACTTC. This codes for CASSVGHSLPGAQYF.

The chain employs TRBV12-3 or TRBV12-4 and TRBJ2-3; no firm D call. This CDR3 region has 13 residues. V lost 7 bases and J lost 5, with 13 bases in between. CDR3 in amino acids: CASTQSFQDTQYF. CDR3 DNA sequence: TGTGCCAGCACCCAGTCTTTCCAAGATACGCAGTATTTT.

The chain uses TRBV28 and TRBJ2-1, with TRBD1 matching 10 bases. The germline CDR1 and CDR2 sequences are MDHEN and SYDVKM. The CDR3 is 19 amino acids. Trimming took 6 bases from V and 0 from J; bases not matched to a gene: 14. The CDR3 here is CASSPLGTGVSSSYNEQFF. The DNA of the CDR3 is TGTGCCAGCAGCCCTCTAGGGACAGGGGTTTCGAGCTCCTACAATGAGCAGTTCTTC.

The chain recombines TRBV5-4 with TRBJ2-7; the match to TRBD2 covers 10 bases. The CDR3 loop spans 15 amino acids. Germline values: CDR1 SGHNT, CDR2 YYREEE (reference sequence). Losses at the gene ends were 5 bases for V and 6 bases for J; bases not matched to a gene: 11. The CDR3 here is CASRAGAGGPSEQYF. The CDR3 DNA follows: TGTGCCAGCAGAGCCGGAGCGGGGGGGCCGTCCGAGCAGTACTTC.

The chain carries TRBV6-2 or TRBV6-3 and TRBJ2-5; 7 nucleotides match TRBD2. Unmatched junction bases numbered 4, after V lost 2 bases and J lost 1 base. The CDR3 runs to 15 residues. Germline CDR1 reads MNHEY; CDR2 reads SVGEGT. In nucleotides, the CDR3 is TGTGCCAGCAGTTACGCTGGGACTATCCAAGAGACCCAGTACTTC. Residues: CASSYAGTIQETQYF.

The V and J genes are TRBV3-1 (or the pseudogene TRBV3-2) and TRBJ1-2, with TRBD1 matching 9 bases. This CDR3 spans 16 amino acids. The V gene's germline CDR1 is LGHDT and CDR2 YNNKEL (reference sequence). J lost 8 bases, V lost 4 bases, and 14 bases had no gene match. The CDR3 here is CASSLETGTGMRGYTF. The CDR3 nucleotides read TGTGCCAGCAGCCTTGAAACCGGGACAGGGATGCGAGGCTACACCTTC.

V and J are TRBV3-1 (or the pseudogene TRBV3-2) and TRBJ2-1, with D unclear. Germline V gene data show CDR1 as LGHDT and CDR2 as YNNKEL (reference sequence). The CDR3 runs to 14 residues. V was cut by 0 bases and J by 5 bases, with 8 bases left in between. The CDR3 region is CASSQDSIDNEQFF. For the CDR3, the DNA is TGTGCCAGCAGCCAAGATTCTATAGACAATGAGCAGTTCTTC.

The genes are TRBV28 and TRBJ2-1; 11 positions match TRBD2. The CDR3 is 15 amino acids. J lost 4 bases, V lost 6 bases, and 5 bases had no gene match. Germline V lookup: CDR1 MDHEN, CDR2 SYDVKM. The CDR3 bases are TGTGCCAGCAGGGTAGCGGGGGGGGATTACAATGAGCAGTTCTTC. As protein: CASRVAGGDYNEQFF.

This chain joins TRBV10-3 and TRBJ1-6; 11 bases line up with TRBD1. The CDR3 loop spans 14 amino acids. J gave up 9 bases and V 6 bases, and 4 bases lay outside the gene matches. The germline V gene encodes CDR1 ENHRY and CDR2 SYGVKD. CDR3 DNA: TGTGCCATCAGCGGACAGGGGGCGCTTTCACCCCTCCACTTT. The encoded protein is CAISGQGALSPLHF.